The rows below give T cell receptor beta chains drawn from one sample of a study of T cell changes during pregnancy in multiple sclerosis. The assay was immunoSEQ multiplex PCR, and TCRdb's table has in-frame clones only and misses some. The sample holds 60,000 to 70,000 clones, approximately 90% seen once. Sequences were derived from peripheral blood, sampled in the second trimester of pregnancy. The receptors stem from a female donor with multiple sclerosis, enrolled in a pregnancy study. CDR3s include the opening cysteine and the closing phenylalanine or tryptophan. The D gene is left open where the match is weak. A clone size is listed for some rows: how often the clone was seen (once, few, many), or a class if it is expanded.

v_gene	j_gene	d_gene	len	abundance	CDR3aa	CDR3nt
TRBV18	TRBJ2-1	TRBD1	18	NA	CASSPPTPDREVYNEQFF	TGTGCCAGCTCACCCCCTACCCCCGACAGGGAAGTTTACAATGAGCAGTTCTTC
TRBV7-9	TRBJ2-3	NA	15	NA	CASSPSRSSADTQYF	TGTGCCAGCAGCCCCTCAAGAAGTTCGGCAGATACGCAGTATTTT
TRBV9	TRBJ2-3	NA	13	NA	CASSVAQGDTQYF	TGTGCCAGCAGCGTAGCCCAGGGGGATACGCAGTATTTT
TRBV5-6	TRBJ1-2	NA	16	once	CASSADSALFNYGYTF	TGTGCCAGCAGCGCGGACAGCGCGCTTTTCAACTATGGCTACACCTTC
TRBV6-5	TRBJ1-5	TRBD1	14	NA	CASRGQGSNQPQHF	TGTGCCAGCCGGGGACAGGGTAGCAATCAGCCCCAGCATTTT
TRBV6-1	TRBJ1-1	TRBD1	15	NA	CASSATQGAFTEAFF	TGTGCCAGCAGTGCCACCCAGGGGGCATTCACTGAAGCTTTCTTT
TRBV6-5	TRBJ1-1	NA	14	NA	CASSYKGLSTEAFF	TGTGCCAGCAGTTATAAGGGGCTCTCGACTGAAGCTTTCTTT
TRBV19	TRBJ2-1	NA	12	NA	CASSAPRGEQFF	TGTGCCAGTAGTGCCCCGCGGGGAGAACAGTTCTTC
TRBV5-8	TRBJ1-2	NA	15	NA	CASSLAEGSLYGYTF	TGTGCCAGCAGCTTGGCCGAGGGCAGCCTCTATGGCTACACCTTC
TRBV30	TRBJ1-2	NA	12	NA	CAWYSWGGGYTF	TGTGCCTGGTACAGCTGGGGGGGTGGCTACACCTTC
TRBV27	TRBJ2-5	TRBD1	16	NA	CASSFQGTGLWETQYF	TGTGCCAGCAGTTTCCAAGGGACAGGCCTCTGGGAGACCCAGTACTTC
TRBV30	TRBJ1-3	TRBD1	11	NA	CAFLTGSTIYF	TGTGCCTTCCTGACAGGGAGCACCATATATTTT
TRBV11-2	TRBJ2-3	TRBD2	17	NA	CASIKRVGGSGTDTQYF	TGTGCCAGCATCAAAAGGGTGGGGGGGTCGGGCACAGATACGCAGTATTTT
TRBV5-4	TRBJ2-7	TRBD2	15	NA	CASSSSGGDPYEQYF	TGTGCCAGCAGCTCATCCGGGGGGGACCCCTACGAGCAGTACTTC
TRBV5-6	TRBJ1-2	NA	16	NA	CASSLDARGIVYGYTF	TGTGCCAGCAGCTTGGACGCTAGGGGGATCGTCTATGGCTACACCTTC
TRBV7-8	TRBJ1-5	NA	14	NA	CASSLRGSNQPQHF	TGTGCCAGCAGCTTAAGAGGGAGCAATCAGCCCCAGCATTTT
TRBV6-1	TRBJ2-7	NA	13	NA	CASTPHTAYEQYF	TGTGCCAGCACCCCCCACACAGCCTACGAGCAGTACTTC
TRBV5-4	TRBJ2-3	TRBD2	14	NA	CASRRGADTDTQYF	TGTGCCAGCAGGCGGGGGGCAGACACAGATACGCAGTATTTT
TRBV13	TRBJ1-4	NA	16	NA	CASSTSATATNEKLFF	TGTGCCAGCAGTACCAGCGCCACTGCAACTAATGAAAAACTGTTTTTT
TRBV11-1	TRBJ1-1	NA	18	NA	CASSLGGGRKESGTEAFF	TGTGCCAGCAGCTTAGGCGGGGGGCGAAAAGAGTCGGGGACTGAAGCTTTCTTT
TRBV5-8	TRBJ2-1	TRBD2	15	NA	CASSDTSGYYNEQFF	TGTGCCAGCAGCGACACTAGCGGGTACTACAATGAGCAGTTCTTC
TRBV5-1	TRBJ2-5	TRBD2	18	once	CASCSGTSGRADQETQYF	TGCGCCAGCTGCTCCGGGACTAGCGGGAGGGCGGACCAAGAGACCCAGTACTTC
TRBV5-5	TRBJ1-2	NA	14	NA	CASSRQNEPYGYTF	TGTGCCAGCAGCCGACAGAATGAACCATATGGCTACACCTTC
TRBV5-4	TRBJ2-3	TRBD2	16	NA	CASSLNSGGRTDTQYF	TGTGCCAGCAGCTTGAATAGCGGGGGGCGCACAGATACGCAGTATTTT
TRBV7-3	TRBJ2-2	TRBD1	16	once	CASSFGQGADTGELFF	TGTGCCAGCAGCTTTGGACAGGGGGCGGACACCGGGGAGCTGTTTTTT
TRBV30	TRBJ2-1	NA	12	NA	CAWSGAVNEQFF	TGTGCCTGGAGTGGGGCCGTCAATGAGCAGTTCTTC
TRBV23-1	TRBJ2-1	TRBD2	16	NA	CASSPSSGRDENEQFF	TGCGCCAGCAGTCCTTCTAGCGGGAGGGACGAAAATGAGCAGTTCTTC
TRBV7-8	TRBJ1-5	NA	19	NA	CASSSTLQGGGYSNQPQHF	TGTGCCAGCAGCTCAACACTACAGGGCGGGGGATATAGCAATCAGCCCCAGCATTTT
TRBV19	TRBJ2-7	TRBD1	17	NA	CASSPEGGTGGWDEQYF	TGTGCCAGTAGCCCCGAGGGCGGGACAGGGGGCTGGGACGAGCAGTACTTC
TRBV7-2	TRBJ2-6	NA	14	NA	CASSTEPGANVLTF	TGTGCCAGCAGCACAGAGCCCGGGGCCAACGTCCTGACTTTC
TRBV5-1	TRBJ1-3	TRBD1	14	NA	CASSLGTGLDTIYF	TGCGCCAGCAGCTTAGGGACAGGGTTGGACACCATATATTTT
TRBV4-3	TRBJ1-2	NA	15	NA	CASSQDGWNTLGYTF	TGCGCCAGCAGCCAAGACGGGTGGAATACGCTTGGCTACACCTTC
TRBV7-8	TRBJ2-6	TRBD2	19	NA	CASSLRSGAGLSGANVLTF	TGTGCCAGCAGCTTAAGGTCGGGAGCGGGACTCTCTGGGGCCAACGTCCTGACTTTC
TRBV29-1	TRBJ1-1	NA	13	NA	CSGRQVSNTEAFF	TGCAGCGGCCGACAGGTTTCGAACACTGAAGCTTTCTTT
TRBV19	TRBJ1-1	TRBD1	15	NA	CASIFTGQGWTEAFF	TGTGCCAGTATTTTCACTGGACAGGGATGGACTGAAGCTTTCTTT
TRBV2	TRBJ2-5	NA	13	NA	CASHPDSSETQYF	TGTGCTTCTCACCCCGACTCCTCAGAGACCCAGTACTTC
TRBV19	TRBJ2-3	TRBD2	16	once	CASSKGLAGGLDTQYF	TGTGCCAGTAGCAAGGGACTAGCGGGGGGCCTAGATACGCAGTATTTT
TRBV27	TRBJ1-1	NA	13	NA	CASRDRPNTEAFF	TGTGCCAGCAGGGACAGACCGAACACTGAAGCTTTCTTT
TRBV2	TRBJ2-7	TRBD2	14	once	CASRPGLAGYEQYF	TGTGCCAGCAGACCGGGACTAGCAGGATACGAGCAGTACTTC
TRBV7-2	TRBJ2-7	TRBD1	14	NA	CASSPGTGGYEQYF	TGTGCCAGCAGCCCCGGGACAGGGGGCTACGAGCAGTACTTC
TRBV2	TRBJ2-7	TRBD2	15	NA	CASSESAGEPYEQYF	TGTGCCAGCAGTGAATCAGCGGGGGAGCCCTACGAGCAGTACTTC
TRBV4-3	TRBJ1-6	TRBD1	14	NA	CASSLTGDNSPLHF	TGCGCCAGCAGCTTGACAGGGGATAATTCACCCCTCCACTTT
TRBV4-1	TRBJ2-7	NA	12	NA	CASSQAEDEQYF	TGCGCCAGCAGCCAAGCGGAGGACGAGCAGTACTTC
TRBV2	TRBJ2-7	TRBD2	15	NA	CASSLQGSGSDEQYF	TGTGCCAGCAGTCTCCAAGGTAGCGGGAGCGACGAGCAGTACTTC
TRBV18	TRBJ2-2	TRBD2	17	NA	CASSPPGLAGGSGELFF	TGTGCCAGCTCACCACCCGGACTAGCGGGAGGTTCCGGGGAGCTGTTTTTT
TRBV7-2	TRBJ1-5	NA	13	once	CASSPDIDQPQHF	TGTGCCAGCAGCCCAGACATCGATCAGCCCCAGCATTTT
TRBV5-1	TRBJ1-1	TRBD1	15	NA	CASSQVTGGQTEAFF	TGCGCCAGCAGCCAGGTTACAGGGGGTCAAACTGAAGCTTTCTTT
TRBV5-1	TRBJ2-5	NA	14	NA	CASESGRGSETQYF	TGCGCCAGCGAATCGGGCAGGGGTTCGGAGACCCAGTACTTC
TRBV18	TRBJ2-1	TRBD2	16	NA	CASSPFMRESYNEQFF	TGTGCCAGCTCACCGTTCATGCGGGAGTCCTACAATGAGCAGTTCTTC
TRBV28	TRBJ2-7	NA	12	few	CASSLLQGEQYF	TGTGCCAGCAGTTTATTGCAGGGGGAGCAGTACTTC
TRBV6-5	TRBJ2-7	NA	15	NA	CASSWGLTGVYEQYF	TGTGCCAGCAGTTGGGGGCTCACTGGGGTCTACGAGCAGTACTTC
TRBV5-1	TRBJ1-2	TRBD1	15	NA	CASSLGQGGTYGYTF	TGCGCCAGCAGCTTGGGCCAGGGGGGTACCTATGGCTACACCTTC
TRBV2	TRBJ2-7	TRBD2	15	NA	CASSTGTSGSYEQYF	TGTGCCAGCAGTACCGGGACTAGCGGCTCCTACGAGCAGTACTTC